This T cell receptor beta chain was profiled in a study of beta chain features in type 1 diabetes. Broader study findings: Significant though moderate, a shortening of TCRB CDR3s appeared in all four CD4+ subsets of Type 1 diabetes patients.

As every portion of the isolated RNA was reverse transcribed, the sequencing read expressed TCRB transcripts. Repertoires were generated with immunoSEQ multiplex PCR, while TCRdb's copy carries only in-frame clones and drops some. The sample shows 150,000 to 200,000 clones, roughly 65% of them seen only once. A note on this clone: Its antigen is as yet unknown.

CDR1 SGHRS and CDR2 YFSETQ come from the germline V gene. The CDR3 covers 13 residues. Trimming took 4 bases from V and 2 from J, leaving 10 bases between them. J is TRBJ2-7 and V is TRBV5-1; maybe TRBD1 (5 bases). The sample taken for sequencing was naive CD4+ T cells from blood. The sequence was obtained from a man under 40 with type 1 diabetes. The CDR3 DNA reads as TGCGCCAGCAGCACACGACAGACCTACGAGCAGTACTTC. This codes for CASSTRQTYEQYF.